These T cell receptor beta chains were read from a single sample in a study of T-cell reconstitution after alpha-beta-depleted transplantation in children. TCRdb recomputed calls from the PCR reads with MiXCR, one row per CDR3 protein. The sample shows about 300,000 distinct CDR3 sequences, less than 9.5% of them seen only once. This specimen was peripheral blood, taken 360 days after TCRalphabeta/CD19-depleted stem cell transplant. The receptors were sampled from a female patient aged 2-15 years who had a stem cell transplant for Fanconi anemia, so the T cells may come from the graft donor. CDR3s include the opening cysteine and the closing phenylalanine or tryptophan. Fields, in order: CDR3 length, clone size, V gene, D gene, J gene, CDR3 protein, CDR3 DNA. D genes are given only for firm matches. The size entry is marked missing in some rows and otherwise reads once, few, many or a size class.

14	-	TRBV18	-	TRBJ1-3	CASRAGGSGNTIYF	TGTGCCAGTCGCGCCGGGGGCTCTGGAAACACCATATATTTT
16	many	TRBV7-7	TRBD2	TRBJ2-1	CASSLSGGSSYNEQFF	TGTGCCAGCAGCTTATCGGGGGGGAGCTCCTACAATGAGCAGTTCTTC
13	-	TRBV6-1	-	TRBJ2-2	CASRTTGLGELFF	TGTGCCAGCAGAACGACAGGACTCGGGGAGCTGTTTTTT
16	-	TRBV7-3	-	TRBJ2-1	CASSLKGLARNNEQFF	TGTGCCAGCAGCTTAAAAGGGCTAGCGAGAAACAATGAGCAGTTCTTC
15	many	TRBV7-2	TRBD1	TRBJ2-7	CASSSPWTGAYEQYF	TGTGCCAGCAGTTCACCGTGGACAGGGGCCTACGAGCAGTACTTC
13	many	TRBV12-3/TRBV12-4	-	TRBJ1-2	CASSFAYNYGYTF	TGTGCCAGCAGTTTTGCTTATAACTATGGCTACACCTTC
15	many	TRBV5-1	-	TRBJ2-1	CASSLDLASYNEQFF	TGCGCCAGCAGCTTGGATCTAGCCTCTTACAATGAGCAGTTCTTC
14	many	TRBV5-5	TRBD2	TRBJ2-3	CASSSTSGGDTQYF	TGTGCCAGCAGCTCGACTAGCGGGGGAGATACGCAGTATTTT
14	many	TRBV20-1	-	TRBJ1-2	CSARVRVPAAGYTF	TGCAGTGCTAGAGTAAGAGTACCTGCTGCTGGCTACACCTTC
18	-	TRBV20-1	TRBD2	TRBJ2-1	CSASRVPTSGSSYNEQFF	TGCAGTGCTAGTCGGGTCCCGACTAGCGGAAGCTCCTACAATGAGCAGTTCTTC
15	many	TRBV28	-	TRBJ1-6	CASSTTGRGNSPLHF	TGTGCCAGCAGCACAACAGGGCGGGGAAATTCACCCCTCCACTTT
13	-	TRBV11-2	-	TRBJ1-5	CASSLNTGQPQHF	TGTGCCAGCAGCTTAAATACGGGGCAGCCCCAGCATTTT
16	-	TRBV5-1	-	TRBJ2-2	CASTSPGGTDTGELFF	TGCGCCAGCACCTCGCCAGGGGGGACCGACACCGGGGAGCTGTTTTTT
11	many	TRBV20-1	TRBD1	TRBJ2-7	CSGTVSYEQYF	TGCAGCGGGACAGTTTCCTACGAGCAGTACTTC
16	few	TRBV4-2	TRBD2	TRBJ2-5	CASSQDPLAGVETQYF	TGTGCCAGCAGCCAAGATCCCCTAGCGGGGGTGGAGACCCAGTACTTC
14	many	TRBV3-1	TRBD2	TRBJ2-7	CASRLGTSGSEQYF	TGTGCCAGCAGACTCGGGACTAGCGGGAGCGAGCAGTACTTC
13	-	TRBV18	TRBD1	TRBJ1-2	CASSTGQANGYTF	TGTGCCAGCTCAACGGGACAGGCAAATGGCTACACCTTC
15	many	TRBV12-3/TRBV12-4	-	TRBJ1-5	CASSLDRGHNQPQHF	TGTGCCAGCAGTCTCGATAGGGGCCACAATCAGCCCCAGCATTTT
15	many	TRBV10-2	-	TRBJ2-1	CASKVGRARYNEQFF	TGCGCCAGCAAAGTCGGAAGGGCGCGCTACAATGAGCAGTTCTTC
14	many	TRBV7-9	-	TRBJ2-4	CASSPPQGRYIQYF	TGTGCCAGCAGCCCCCCCCAGGGGAGGTACATTCAGTACTTC
13	many	TRBV10-3	-	TRBJ1-4	CAISELGNEKLFF	TGTGCCATCAGCGAGCTGGGGAATGAAAAACTGTTTTTT
13	-	TRBV7-3	-	TRBJ2-7	CASSLLARSEQYF	TGTGCCAGCAGCTTACTAGCGAGAAGCGAGCAGTACTTC
15	-	TRBV10-3	-	TRBJ1-1	CAITEGGGGNTEAFF	TGTGCCATCACGGAGGGTGGTGGGGGGAACACTGAAGCTTTCTTT
15	many	TRBV7-2	-	TRBJ2-2	CASSQTLLNTGELFF	TGTGCCAGCAGCCAGACTCTCCTCAACACCGGGGAGCTGTTTTTT
15	few	TRBV20-1	-	TRBJ2-1	CSAPFFPLAPNEQFF	TGCAGTGCTCCCTTTTTTCCGCTAGCGCCCAATGAGCAGTTCTTC
14	many	TRBV5-1	-	TRBJ1-1	CASSPNEDRTKAFF	TGCGCCAGCAGCCCTAATGAAGACAGAACGAAAGCTTTCTTT